Each of the 13 T cell receptor beta chains below was sequenced from the same sample in a study of blood T cell repertoires in COVID-19. Profiled with immunoSEQ multiplex PCR; TCRdb holds only in-frame clones, not every one. The sample has about 190,000 clones; roughly nine tenths are singletons. The sequenced material came from peripheral blood. These TCRs come from a man under 40 with acute or convalescent COVID-19.

CDR3 nucleotide sequence: TGTGCCAGCAGTCCCTCGTCCCGGGACAGGGGGACCTACGAGCAGTACTTC. It translates to CASSPSSRDRGTYEQYF. The gene calls are TRBV28 and TRBJ2-7; 11 nucleotides agree with TRBD1. This CDR3 comprises 17 residues. Trimming took 5 bases from V and 2 from J; bases not matched to a gene: 11. CDR1 MDHEN and CDR2 SYDVKM come from the germline V gene.

The chain has TRBV27 and TRBJ2-6; D may be TRBD1 (6 bases). The CDR3 sequence is 18 residues long. V lost 5 bases to trimming and J lost 3 bases, with 20 bases between them. Germline V gene lookup returns CDR1 MNHEY and CDR2 SMNVEV (reference sequence). CDR3 loop: CASSTSTFQGSGANVLTF. DNA of the CDR3: TGTGCCAGCAGTACCTCGACCTTTCAGGGGAGTGGGGCCAACGTCCTGACTTTC.

V gene TRBV29-1 combines with J gene TRBJ1-1, with 8 bases lining up with TRBD1. The length of the CDR3 is 15 residues. Trimming at V came to 7 bases and at J to 3 bases, leaving 13 bases not matched to a gene. Germline CDR1 is SQVTM and CDR2 is ANQGSEA. CDR3 sequence: CSGNHRGGLDTEAFF. The CDR3 coding sequence is TGCAGCGGGAATCACAGGGGGGGGTTGGACACTGAAGCTTTCTTT.

V and J are TRBV6-6 and TRBJ2-7, with D possibly TRBD1 on 6 matching bases. This CDR3 contains 12 residues. Germline CDR1 and CDR2: MNHNY and SVGAGI (reference sequence). V was cut by 6 bases and J by 2 bases, with 8 bases left in between. The CDR3 sequence: CASRGDTYEQYF. CDR3 coding DNA: TGTGCCAGCAGGGGGGACACCTACGAGCAGTACTTC.

Only one count was recorded for this clone. In DNA, the CDR3 is TGTGCCAGCAGCTTTGGGTCACGGACTAGCGGATTCACAGATACGCAGTATTTT. It yields the protein CASSFGSRTSGFTDTQYF. The gene calls are TRBV2 and TRBJ2-3; 10 positions agree with TRBD2. The CDR3 is 18 amino acids. The V and J ends lost 6 bases and 2 bases, in that order; junction bases with no gene match: 14. CDR1 is SNHLY and CDR2 is FYNNEI in the germline V gene. Drawing the rest from reference TRBV2 and TRBJ2-3, the complete variable domain is EPEVTQTPSHQVTQMGQEVILRCVPISNHLYFYWYRQILGQKVEFLVSFYNNEISEKSEIFDDQFSVERPDGSNFTLKIRSTKLEDSAMYFCASSFGSRTSGFTDTQYFGPGTRLTVL.

V usage is TRBV28 and J usage is TRBJ2-3, with TRBD2 as a possible D gene (5 bases). The CDR3 sequence is 11 residues long. The V end lost 6 bases, the J end lost 6 bases, and 7 bases lay between the germline ends. CDR1 and CDR2 from the germline V gene are MDHEN and SYDVKM. CDR3 sequence: CASRSGDTQYF. CDR3 bases: TGTGCCAGCAGGTCGGGGGATACGCAGTATTTT.

A remark on this clone: At one end the junction does not follow the germline gene, possibly because of a read error. This chain connects TRBV5-1 to TRBJ1-1; 10 positions agree with TRBD1. The CDR3 extends over 14 amino acids. Per germline, CDR1 SGHRS and CDR2 YFSETQ. CDR3 loop: CASSGSRDRGPISF. The CDR3, as DNA: TGCGCCAGCAGCGGCTCCCGGGACAGGGGACCGATTTCTTTT.

The chain uses TRBV6-1 and TRBJ2-1; 10 bases are a match to TRBD1. V lost 1 base to trimming and J lost 15 bases; unmatched junction nucleotides: 3. This CDR3 comprises 12 residues. Germline V gives CDR1 MNHNS, CDR2 SASEGT. For the CDR3, the DNA is TGTGCCAGCAGTGAAGGGGGACAGGGGATGTTCTTC. Its translation: CASSEGGQGMFF.

The J gene is TRBJ1-2, the V gene TRBV5-5, with unresolved D. V was cut by 4 bases and J by 0 bases, with 16 bases left in between. The germline V gene has CDR1 SGHKS and CDR2 YYEKEE (reference sequence). There are 16 residues in the CDR3. This CDR3 is CASSPGRTGTNYGYTF. The CDR3 nucleotides read TGTGCCAGCAGCCCGGGGAGGACGGGAACTAACTATGGCTACACCTTC.

This sequence joins TRBV6-5 and TRBJ1-1; no clear D. CDR3 length: 15 amino acids. The V gene lost 0 bases and the J gene lost 0 bases, with 8 bases spanning the gap. Germline V lookup: CDR1 MNHEY, CDR2 SVGAGI. The CDR3 protein is CASSYSQSMNTEAFF. Here the CDR3 DNA reads TGTGCCAGCAGTTACTCCCAATCCATGAACACTGAAGCTTTCTTT.

This sequence joins TRBV14 and TRBJ1-5, with D possibly being TRBD1 (6 bases). This CDR3 is built from 14 residues. Germline V CDR1 and CDR2: SGHDN, FVKESK. V was cut by 4 bases and J by 2 bases, with 9 bases left in between. CDR3 sequence reads: CASSRGGGNQPQHF. In nucleotides, the CDR3 is TGTGCCAGCAGCCGAGGGGGGGGCAATCAGCCCCAGCATTTT.

The rearrangement links TRBV7-9 to TRBJ2-1, with D maybe TRBD1 (6 bases). This CDR3 has 16 residues. Germline CDR1 SEHNR, CDR2 FQNEAQ (reference sequence). The ends were cut back, 4 bases at V and 0 bases at J, with 13 bases in the middle. Written as DNA, the CDR3 is TGTGCCAGCAGCTCAGGACAGACCAGCTCCTACAATGAGCAGTTCTTC. It specifies CASSSGQTSSYNEQFF.

Points on this clone: The junction does not match germline at one end; this may be a read error. The V gene is TRBV28, the J gene TRBJ1-6; 7 bases match TRBD1. The CDR3 loop spans 14 amino acids. Germline CDR1 reads MDHEN; CDR2 reads SYDVKM. CDR3 DNA sequence: TGTGCCGGCAGACAGGGCTGGGATCAATCACCCCTCCACTTT. This codes for CAGRQGWDQSPLHF.